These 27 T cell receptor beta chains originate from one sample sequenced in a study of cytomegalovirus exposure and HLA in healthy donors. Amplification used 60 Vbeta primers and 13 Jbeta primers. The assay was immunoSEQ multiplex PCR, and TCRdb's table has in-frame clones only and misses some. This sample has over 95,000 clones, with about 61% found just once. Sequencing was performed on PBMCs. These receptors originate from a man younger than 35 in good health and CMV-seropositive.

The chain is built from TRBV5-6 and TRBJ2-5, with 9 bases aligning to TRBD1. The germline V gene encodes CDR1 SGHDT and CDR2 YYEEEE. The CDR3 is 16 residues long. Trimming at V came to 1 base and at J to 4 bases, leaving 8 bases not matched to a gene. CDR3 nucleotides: TGTGCCAGCAGCTTGCGAGAAACAGGGGGCGGAGAGACCCAGTACTTC. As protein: CASSLRETGGGETQYF.

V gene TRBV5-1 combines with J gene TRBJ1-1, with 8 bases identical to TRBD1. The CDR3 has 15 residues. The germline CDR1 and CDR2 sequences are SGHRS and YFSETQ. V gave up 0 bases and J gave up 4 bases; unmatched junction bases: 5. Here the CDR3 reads CASSLEPGGFTEAFF. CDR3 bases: TGCGCCAGCAGCTTGGAGCCAGGGGGCTTCACTGAAGCTTTCTTT.

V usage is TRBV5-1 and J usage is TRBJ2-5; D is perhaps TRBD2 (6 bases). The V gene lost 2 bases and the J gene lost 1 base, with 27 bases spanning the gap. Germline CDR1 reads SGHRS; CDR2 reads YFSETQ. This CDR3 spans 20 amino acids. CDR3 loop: CASSFLFIGGSGESQETQYF. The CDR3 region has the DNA TGCGCCAGCAGCTTTTTGTTTATTGGGGGGTCCGGGGAGAGCCAAGAGACCCAGTACTTC.

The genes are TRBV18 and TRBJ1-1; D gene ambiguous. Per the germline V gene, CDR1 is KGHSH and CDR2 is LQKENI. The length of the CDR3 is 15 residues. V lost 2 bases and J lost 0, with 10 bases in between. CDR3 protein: CASSPTRELNTEAFF. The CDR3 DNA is TGTGCCAGCTCACCAACCCGGGAACTGAACACTGAAGCTTTCTTT.

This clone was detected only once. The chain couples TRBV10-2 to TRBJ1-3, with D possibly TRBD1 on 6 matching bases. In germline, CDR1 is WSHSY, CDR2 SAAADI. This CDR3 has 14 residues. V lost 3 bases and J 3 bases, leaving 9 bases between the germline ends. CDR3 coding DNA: TGCGCCAGCAGTGATTCACAGGGTGGAAACACCATATATTTT. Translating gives CASSDSQGGNTIYF.

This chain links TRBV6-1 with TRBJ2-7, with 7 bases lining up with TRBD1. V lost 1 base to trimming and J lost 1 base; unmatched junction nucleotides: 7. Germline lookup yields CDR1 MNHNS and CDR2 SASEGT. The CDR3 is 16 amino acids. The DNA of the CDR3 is TGTGCCAGCAGTGAAGGTGAGGGGACAGCGTCCTACGAGCAGTACTTC. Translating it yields CASSEGEGTASYEQYF.

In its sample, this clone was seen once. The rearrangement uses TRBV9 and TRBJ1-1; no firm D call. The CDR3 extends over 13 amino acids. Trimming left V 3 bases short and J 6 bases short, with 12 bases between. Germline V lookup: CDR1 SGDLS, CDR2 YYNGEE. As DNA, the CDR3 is TGTGCCAGCAGCGGGAGGACGGAGTCTGAAGCTTTCTTT. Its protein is CASSGRTESEAFF. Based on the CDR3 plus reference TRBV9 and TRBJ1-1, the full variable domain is DSGVTQTPKHLITATGQRVTLRCSPRSGDLSVYWYQQSLDQGLQFLIQYYNGEERAKGNILERFSAQQFPDLHSELNLSSLELGDSALYFCASSGRTESEAFFGQGTRLTVV.

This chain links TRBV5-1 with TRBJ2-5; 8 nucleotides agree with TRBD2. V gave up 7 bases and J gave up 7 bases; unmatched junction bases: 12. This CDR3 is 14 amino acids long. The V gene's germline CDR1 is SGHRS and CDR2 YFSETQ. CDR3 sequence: CASSPGQAGGTQYF. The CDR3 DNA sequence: TGCGCCAGCTCTCCCGGTCAGGCGGGGGGGACCCAGTACTTC.

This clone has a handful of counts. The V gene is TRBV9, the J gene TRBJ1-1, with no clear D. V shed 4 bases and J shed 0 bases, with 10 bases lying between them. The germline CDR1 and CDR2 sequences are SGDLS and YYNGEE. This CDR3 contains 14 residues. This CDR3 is CASSPMGLNTEAFF. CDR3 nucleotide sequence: TGTGCCAGCAGCCCGATGGGCCTGAACACTGAAGCTTTCTTT. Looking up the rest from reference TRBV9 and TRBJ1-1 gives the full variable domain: DSGVTQTPKHLITATGQRVTLRCSPRSGDLSVYWYQQSLDQGLQFLIQYYNGEERAKGNILERFSAQQFPDLHSELNLSSLELGDSALYFCASSPMGLNTEAFFGQGTRLTVV.

The CDR3 DNA follows: TGTGCCTGGAGTGGGACAGGGCAGGAGGCCCAGCATTTT. It is translated as CAWSGTGQEAQHF. The chain recombines TRBV30 with TRBJ1-5; 8 nucleotides align to TRBD1. CDR1 and CDR2 (germline): GTSNPN, SVGIG (reference sequence). The CDR3 extends over 13 amino acids. Losses at the gene ends were 1 base for V and 11 bases for J; bases not matched to a gene: 7.

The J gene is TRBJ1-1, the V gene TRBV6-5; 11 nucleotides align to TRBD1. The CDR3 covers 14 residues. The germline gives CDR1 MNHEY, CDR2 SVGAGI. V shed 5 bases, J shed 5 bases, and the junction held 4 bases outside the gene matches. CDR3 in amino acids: CASSRTGGGTEAFF. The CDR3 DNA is TGTGCCAGCAGTCGGACAGGGGGCGGGACTGAAGCTTTCTTT.

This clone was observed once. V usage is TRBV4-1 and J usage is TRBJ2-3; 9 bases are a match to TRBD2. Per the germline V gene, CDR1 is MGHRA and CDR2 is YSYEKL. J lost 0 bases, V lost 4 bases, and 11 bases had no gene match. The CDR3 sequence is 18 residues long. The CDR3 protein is CASSLGRGGSTSTDTQYF. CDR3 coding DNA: TGCGCCAGCAGCCTCGGGCGGGGGGGCTCTACTAGCACAGATACGCAGTATTTT.

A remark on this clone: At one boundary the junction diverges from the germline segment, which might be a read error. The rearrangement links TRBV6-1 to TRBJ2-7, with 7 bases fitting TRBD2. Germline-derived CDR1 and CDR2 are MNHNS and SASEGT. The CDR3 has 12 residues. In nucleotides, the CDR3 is TGTGCCAGCAGTGAAGGGGGGGGGAGAGGAATCTTC. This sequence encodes CASSEGGGRGIF.

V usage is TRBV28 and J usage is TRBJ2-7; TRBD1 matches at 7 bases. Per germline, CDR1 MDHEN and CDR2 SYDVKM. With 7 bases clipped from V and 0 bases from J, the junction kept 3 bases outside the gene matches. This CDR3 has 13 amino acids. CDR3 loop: CASTTGASYEQYV. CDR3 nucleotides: TGTGCCAGCACAACAGGGGCCTCCTACGAGCAGTACGTC.

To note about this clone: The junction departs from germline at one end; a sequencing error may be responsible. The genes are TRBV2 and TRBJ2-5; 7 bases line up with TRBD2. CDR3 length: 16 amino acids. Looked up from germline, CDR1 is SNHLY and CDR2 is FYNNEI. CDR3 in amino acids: CASTRRRDYSQGTQYF. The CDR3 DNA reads TGTGCCAGCACTCGAAGGAGGGACTATTCACAAGGGACCCAGTACTTC.

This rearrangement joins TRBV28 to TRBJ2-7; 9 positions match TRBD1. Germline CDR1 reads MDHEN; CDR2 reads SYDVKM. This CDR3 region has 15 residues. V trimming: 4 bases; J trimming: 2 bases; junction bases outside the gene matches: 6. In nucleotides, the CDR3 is TGTGCCAGCAGTTCACAGGGGGCCGGGACCTACGAGCAGTACGTC. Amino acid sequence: CASSSQGAGTYEQYV.

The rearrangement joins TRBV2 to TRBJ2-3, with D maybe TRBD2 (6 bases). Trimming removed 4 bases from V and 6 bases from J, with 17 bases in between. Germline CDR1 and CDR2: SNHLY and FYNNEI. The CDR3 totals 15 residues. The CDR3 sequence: CASSVLGRGTDTQYF. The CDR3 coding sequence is TGTGCCAGCAGTGTTCTTGGGCGCGGGACGGATACGCAGTATTTT.

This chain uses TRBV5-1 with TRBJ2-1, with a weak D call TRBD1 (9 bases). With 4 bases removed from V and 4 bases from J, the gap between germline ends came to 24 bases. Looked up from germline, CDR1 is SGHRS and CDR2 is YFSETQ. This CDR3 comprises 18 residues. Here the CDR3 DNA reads TGCGCCAGCAGCCTCGGGACAGGGAGCGTAGCGGGGTACAATGAGCAGTTCTTC. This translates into CASSLGTGSVAGYNEQFF.

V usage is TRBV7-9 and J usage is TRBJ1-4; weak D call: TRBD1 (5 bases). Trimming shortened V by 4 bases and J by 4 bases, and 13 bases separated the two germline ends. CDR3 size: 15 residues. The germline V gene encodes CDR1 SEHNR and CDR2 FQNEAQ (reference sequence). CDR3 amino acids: CASSSGGVYNEKLFF. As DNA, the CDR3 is TGTGCCAGCAGCTCGGGGGGGGTATATAATGAAAAACTGTTTTTT.

CDR3 bases: TGTGCCAGCAGACCCGGGACAGCCACGAGGGAGCAGTACGTC. Translating it yields CASRPGTATREQYV. The chain has TRBV28 and TRBJ2-7; 7 bases map to TRBD1. V lost 6 bases, J lost 7 bases, and 12 bases stayed unmatched. Looked up from germline, CDR1 is MDHEN and CDR2 is SYDVKM. CDR3 length: 14 amino acids.

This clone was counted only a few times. CDR3 amino acids: CASSPPNTGELFF. CDR3 bases: TGTGCCAGCTCACCCCCAAACACCGGGGAGCTGTTTTTT. The genes are TRBV18 and TRBJ2-2; D gene uncertain. The CDR3 is 13 residues long. The ends were cut back, 3 bases at V and 2 bases at J, with 4 bases in the middle. Per germline, CDR1 KGHSH and CDR2 LQKENI.

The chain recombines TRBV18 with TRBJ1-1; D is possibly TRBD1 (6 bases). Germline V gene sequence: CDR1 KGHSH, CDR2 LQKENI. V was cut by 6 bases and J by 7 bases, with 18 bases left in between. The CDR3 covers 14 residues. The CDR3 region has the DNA TGTGCCAGCTCGCCAGTAAGACAGGCCGTTGAAGCTTTCTTT. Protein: CASSPVRQAVEAFF.

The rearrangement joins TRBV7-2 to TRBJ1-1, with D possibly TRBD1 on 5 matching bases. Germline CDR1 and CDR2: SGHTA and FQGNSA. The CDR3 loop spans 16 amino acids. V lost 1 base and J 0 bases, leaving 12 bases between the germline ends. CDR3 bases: TGTGCCAGCAGCTTAGACTCAGGGTCCGTGAACACTGAAGCTTTCTTT. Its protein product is CASSLDSGSVNTEAFF.

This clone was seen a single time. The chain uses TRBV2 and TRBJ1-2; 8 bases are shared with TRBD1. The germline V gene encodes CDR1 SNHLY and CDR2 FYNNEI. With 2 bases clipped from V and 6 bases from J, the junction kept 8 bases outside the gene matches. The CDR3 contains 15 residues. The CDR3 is CASSEWGQVIDGYTF. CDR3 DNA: TGTGCCAGCAGTGAATGGGGACAGGTAATCGATGGCTACACCTTC.

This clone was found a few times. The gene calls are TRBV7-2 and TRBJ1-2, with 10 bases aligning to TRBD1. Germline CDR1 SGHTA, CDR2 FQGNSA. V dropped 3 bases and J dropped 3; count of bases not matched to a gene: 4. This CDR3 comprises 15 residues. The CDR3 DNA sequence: TGTGCCAGCAGCTTTGACAGGGGGCCCGACTATGGCTACACCTTC. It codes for CASSFDRGPDYGYTF.

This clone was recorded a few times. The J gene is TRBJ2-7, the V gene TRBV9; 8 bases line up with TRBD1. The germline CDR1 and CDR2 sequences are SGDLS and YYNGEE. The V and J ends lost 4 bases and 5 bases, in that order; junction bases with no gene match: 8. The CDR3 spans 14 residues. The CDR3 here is CASSSRDRLNEQYF. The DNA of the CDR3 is TGTGCCAGCAGCTCCCGGGACAGGCTTAACGAGCAGTACTTC.

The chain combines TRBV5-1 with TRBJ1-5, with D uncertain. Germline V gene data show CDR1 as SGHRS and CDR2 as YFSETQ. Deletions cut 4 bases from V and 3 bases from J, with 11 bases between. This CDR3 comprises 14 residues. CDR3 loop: CASSNGYPNQPQHF. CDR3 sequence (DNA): TGCGCCAGCAGCAACGGGTACCCCAATCAGCCCCAGCATTTT.